Included here is one TCR beta chain sequence, with context. Data came from immunoSEQ multiplex PCR; TCRdb stores just in-frame clones and leaves some out. Among approximately 87,000 clones listed, more than 85% were seen once. The data belong to a study of control samples from healthy donors and cancer patients. This CDR3 contains 15 residues. The germline CDR1 and CDR2 sequences are KGHDR and SFDVKD. V dropped 6 bases and J dropped 0; count of bases not matched to a gene: 4. This TCR was recovered from a woman between 40 and 50 years old with lung cancer. The sample consisted of PBMCs. The chain employs TRBV24-1 and TRBJ2-3, with 8 nucleotides matching TRBD1. DNA for the CDR3: TGTGCCACCAGTCAGAGGACAGGGAGCACAGATACGCAGTATTTT. Encoded protein: CATSQRTGSTDTQYF.